This T cell receptor (beta chain) stems from a study of blood T cell repertoires in COVID-19 (dated by TCRdb to 2020 to 2021). Regarding the study in general: Collaborator samples came from the United States, Italy and Spain and covered acute and convalescent phases of COVID-19. The material from the prospective study consisted of cDNA or gDNA derived from T cells, B-cell-depleted T cells, or PBMCs. The dataset comprised deeply sampled blood TCRbeta repertoires from subjects exposed to, actively infected with, or recovered from COVID-19. The repertoires were released in a freely available public database intended as a resource for research on the immune response to SARS-CoV-2. Samples came from the ongoing ImmuneRACE study (first 160 participants) plus 1,254 subjects from 6 global collaborators. Sample metadata almost always included a de-identified subject ID, COVID-19 status, age in years and sex. Where available, HLA class I and class II types were obtained from metadata supplied by the sample provider rather than from assay-based typing.

Collaborating institutions collected whole blood in K2EDTA tubes following their own protocols. Collaborator samples were shipped for TCRbeta analysis as frozen whole blood, isolated PBMCs, or DNA extracted from either sample type. The CDR3 measures 15 amino acids from cysteine to phenylalanine. The retained sequence is limited to the CDR3, 45 bases, with the frame set at the first base. CDR1 and CDR2 (SGHKS, YYEKEE) derive from the germline V gene (reference sequence). V is clipped by 1 base and J by 6 bases, and the sequence between their germline boundaries is 16 bases long. The paper's findings and limits, for the study overall: The amount of clinical and demographic metadata varied by source and participant and was provided uncurated.

On this clone: Its antigen is not yet known. The record has no base qualities; no much larger clone is one base away.

TCRbeta CDR3 regions were amplified from genomic DNA using the immunoSEQ Assay, a bias-controlled multiplex PCR. The original pipeline was this. The number of nucleated cells in each sample was estimated from the amplification of reference gene primers within the assay. Sequence reads were collapsed and filtered to measure the absolute abundance of every unique TCRbeta CDR3 rearrangement. For each sample, productive Simpson clonality was calculated as the square root of Simpson's diversity index over productive rearrangements. This immuneACCESS table, as held by TCRdb, lists in-frame sequences with V and J called but not all clones. Of the missing ones, under half trace to an unresolved V gene in checked studies; the others have no known cause. The DNA gave D and trimming, while V, J and clone size come from that table. This sample lists about 110,000 clones; around 89% were detected once. The top ten hold 3.3% of the sample.

Recombination connected TRBV5-5 to TRBJ1-1, with TRBD1 as a weak D call on 5 bases. Sequenced input: peripheral blood. The receptor's source is a woman in her forties or fifties with acute or convalescent COVID-19. The nucleotides are TGTGCCAGCAGCTTGCTGGGAGGGACGGTGGCTGAAGCTTTCTTT. Protein translation: CASSLLGGTVAEAFF.